This TCR beta chain derives from a study of blood T cells in healthy people across ages. Individuals who donated were healthy Caucasians from Russia aged roughly 6 to 95. Combining a sample-barcoded 5' primer with a J-beta primer mix, a second PCR ran for roughly 7 to 12 cycles. Each cDNA molecule, via a template-switch adaptor with 12 random nucleotides, was tagged. MiXCR was run by TCRdb on the 5' RACE reads, yielding one entry per CDR3 protein. The sample holds roughly 700,000 distinct CDR3 sequences, approximately 50% seen once. V shed 0 bases, J shed 6 bases, and the junction held 3 bases outside the gene matches. CDR1 is DFQATT, CDR2 SNEGSKA, per germline (reference sequence). The CDR3 is 13 amino acids. A note on this clonotype: Its antigen is not known.

The study's findings and limits: Long-lived and aged donors differed, with more naive CD4+ cells and higher diversity in the long-lived. A strong correlation was seen between TCR beta diversity and naive T cell percentage.

V and J are TRBV20-1 and TRBJ1-2, with 8 bases fitting TRBD1. Sequenced sample: blood. This TCR came from a woman aged 55-69 years in good health. The CDR3 spells CSARDRGRNGYTF. The CDR3 nucleotides are TGCAGTGCTAGAGACAGGGGGCGGAATGGCTACACCTTC.